The clone carrying this TCR beta chain occurred a few times. Antigen specificity is unknown. The sample is drawn from a study of beta chain features in type 1 diabetes. Study as a whole: When patients were set against healthy donors, age, gender and cell yields were similar. All samples together contributed 107,917,701 sorted cells for examination. Study observations and caveats: Lower insertion and higher deletion counts appeared at VDJ junctions in type 1 diabetes patients. A cDNA-based sequencing approach could over-represent cells with high TCR expression. Moderate but significant shortening of TCRB CDR3s was recorded in all four CD4+ subsets from Type 1 diabetes patients.

The sequenced template was cDNA made from the entire isolated RNA. Profiled with immunoSEQ multiplex PCR; TCRdb holds only in-frame clones, not every one. The sample comprises 600,000 or so clones, about an eighth of which are singletons, and roughly 0.04% rests with the top ten. Sequenced material: naive CD4+ T cells from blood. The TCR originated in a man aged 18 to 29 with type 1 diabetes.

CDR3 in amino acids: CASSPRLEYNEQFF. The CDR3 DNA follows: TGTGCCAGCAGTCCCCGACTGGAGTACAATGAGCAGTTCTTC. The gene calls are TRBV2 and TRBJ2-1; D uncertain. V lost 5 bases, J lost 4 bases, and 12 bases lay in between. CDR3 length: 14 amino acids. CDR1 is SNHLY and CDR2 is FYNNEI in the germline V gene.